The 2 T cell receptor beta chains presented below share a single source sample, sequenced in a study of blood T cell repertoires in COVID-19. Using immunoSEQ multiplex PCR, the repertoire was profiled, and TCRdb retains in-frame clones only, with some absent. The data contain about 270,000 clones, roughly 83% of them singletons. The sample taken for sequencing was peripheral blood. These receptors all stem from a human donor with COVID-19, enrolled during active disease. The donor label of this sample is uncertain.

The V call is TRBV2, the J call TRBJ2-5; 8 bases line up with TRBD1. The CDR3 spans 15 residues. Trimming cost V 2 bases and J 5 bases; bases outside gene matches: 7. Germline values: CDR1 SNHLY, CDR2 FYNNEI. CDR3 region: CASSETGGQGETQYF. In DNA form, the CDR3 reads TGTGCCAGCAGTGAAACAGGGGGGCAAGGGGAGACCCAGTACTTC.

Concerning this clone itself: Other DNA sequences in the same sample also yield this CDR3. V and J are TRBV7-3 and TRBJ1-1; maybe TRBD1 (5 bases). The V gene lost 6 bases and the J gene lost 1 base, with 12 bases spanning the gap. Germline CDR1 is SGHTA and CDR2 is FQGTGA. The CDR3 contains 14 residues. As DNA, the CDR3 is TGTGCCAGCAGTCCTCAGGGTGGGAACACTGAAGCTTTCTTT. This gives the protein CASSPQGGNTEAFF. The whole variable domain, remainder taken from reference TRBV7-3 and TRBJ1-1, is GAGVSQTPSNKVTEKGKYVELRCDPISGHTALYWYRQSLGQGPEFLIYFQGTGAADDSGLPNDRFFAVRPEGSVSTLKIQRTERGDSAVYLCASSPQGGNTEAFFGQGTRLTVV.